Described below is a single T cell receptor beta chain sequence and its context. Its target antigen remains unknown. The sample holds no much larger clone one base away, and base qualities are not on file. TCR beta CDR3 regions were amplified from RNA transcripts. A first-round RT-PCR of the TCR CDR3 used the HTBI primer set with the Qiagen OneStep RT-PCR kit. Libraries were constructed in a second round of multiplex PCR, after which size selection and purification were performed. Paired-end sequencing of the libraries was performed with 100 bp reads on an Illumina HiSeq2000. For the original study's pipeline: SOAPnuke was used to process the raw data, removing reads that contained adapters or uncalled bases, had a mean Phred below 15, or lacked an exact match to the constant primer or identifier. COPE v1.2.5 was used to merge high-quality paired reads, and clonotypes were defined as unique nucleotide sequences. MiTCR v1.1 was used to align the clonotypes against IMGT TRBV, TRBD and TRBJ reference segments. The analysis included only V-J combinations with a frequency above 0.0001, which together covered approximately 99% of the repertoires. The TCS score was defined as the ratio of F50 (clonal expansion) to E x V (chaos), calculated using BLOSUM62-based TCRdist between CDR3 peptides within each V-J. Welch's t-statistics and random forest reduced roughly 500 V-J features to roughly 13, which were used in a naive Bayes classifier (R e1071). The raw public reads went through TCRdb reprocessing: fastp at Q25, MiXCR clone calling, in-frame beta chains kept. Every CDR3 protein is listed once, alongside the most common genes and DNA of its rows. TCRdb, not the original authors, processed these V and J calls. The sample profile shows fewer than 900,000 distinct CDR3 sequences; roughly 17% of them were found once. The top ten constitute around 7.7% of the sample.

CDR1 LGHNA and CDR2 YSLEER were looked up in the germline V gene. At the junction V is shortened by 0 bases and J by 3 bases, with 6 bases in between. From the cysteine through the phenylalanine, the CDR3 covers 14 amino acids. The read is trimmed to its CDR3 DNA, 42 bases read in frame from base 1. The sample is drawn from a study of T cells in Graves' hyperthyroidism and ophthalmopathy (dated by TCRdb to the late 2010s). About the investigation overall: Peripheral blood samples were taken at initial diagnosis, before any treatment was given. TCR V-J signatures able to tell the groups apart were searched for in a discovery cohort of approximately 95 patients, of whom approximately 40 had Graves' ophthalmopathy and about 55 had stable Graves' hyperthyroidism. Whether ophthalmopathy could be predicted prospectively was tested in an independent validation cohort made up of under 20 hyperthyroidism patients plus 17 patients who later progressed to ophthalmopathy. The roughly 94 discovery patients were randomly divided into training and test sets at a 7:3 ratio. Thyroid tissue and blood T-cell repertoires from six or seven Graves' hyperthyroidism patients were also compared in the study. After blood sampling, hyperthyroidism patients were treated with methimazole at a starting dose of 30 mg daily, and ophthalmopathy patients were treated with high-dose intravenous methylprednisolone. The paper reports TCR Vbeta CDR3 sequencing of 135 peripheral blood samples: 40 to 45 ophthalmopathy, approximately 74 hyperthyroidism and 17 progressor patients. What the authors observed across the whole study: In cross-validation, a model built on a 13 V-J signature told ophthalmopathy apart from stable hyperthyroidism with approximately 90% sensitivity and about 81% specificity, and in testing the same model reached 80%/75%. Most expanded thyroid clonotypes (frequency above 0.001) were also detected in blood, suggesting blood repertoires may reflect thyroid immune responses. During validation, the model predicted progression to ophthalmopathy a median of roughly six months ahead of onset, with 60% to 71% sensitivity and about 75% specificity. No statistical method was used to fix the sample size in advance, and group allocation was not hidden from the investigators.

Stable Graves' hyperthyroidism was defined as no progression to ophthalmopathy during 18 months of follow-up. Hyperthyroidism patients were aged 18 to 65 years and newly diagnosed, with disease duration of less than 2 months. The study excluded patients with uncontrolled infections, other autoimmune diseases, pregnancy or lactation. Clinical symptoms, serum thyroxine and TRAb, thyroid ultrasound, and orbital computed tomography formed the basis for the diagnoses. PBMCs were isolated from 7.5 to 10 ml of fresh peripheral blood by Ficoll-Paque density gradient centrifugation. Total RNA was extracted using Trizol reagent, and RNA quality was assessed on an Agilent 2100 Bioanalyzer.

The clonotype comes from a man between 18 and 35 years old with Graves' hyperthyroidism. The sequenced sample consisted of blood. The sequence links TRBV4-3 to TRBJ1-3; the D gene cannot be resolved reliably. DNA sequence: TGCGCCAGCAGCCAAGATCCAATTGGAAACACCATATATTTT. This is translated as CASSQDPIGNTIYF.